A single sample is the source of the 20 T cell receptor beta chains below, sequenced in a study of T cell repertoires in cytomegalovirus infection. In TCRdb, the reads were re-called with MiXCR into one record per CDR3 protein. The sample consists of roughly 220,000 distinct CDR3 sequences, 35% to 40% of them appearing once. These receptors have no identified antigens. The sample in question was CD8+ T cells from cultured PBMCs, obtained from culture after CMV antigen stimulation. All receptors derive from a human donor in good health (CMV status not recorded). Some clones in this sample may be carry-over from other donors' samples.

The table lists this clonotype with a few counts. CDR3 nucleotides: TGTGCCAGCAGCCACGCGAACAGGGGCTACGAGCAGTACTTC. It is translated as CASSHANRGYEQYF. This chain joins TRBV7-6 and TRBJ2-7; 7 bases map to TRBD1. The CDR3 has 14 amino acids. V trimming: 5 bases; J trimming: 3 bases; junction bases outside the gene matches: 7. The germline gives CDR1 SGHVS, CDR2 FNYEAQ.

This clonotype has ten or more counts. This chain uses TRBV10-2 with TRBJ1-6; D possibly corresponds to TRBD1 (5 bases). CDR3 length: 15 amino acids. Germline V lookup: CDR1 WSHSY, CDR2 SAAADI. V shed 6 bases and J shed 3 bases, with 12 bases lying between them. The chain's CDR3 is CASRPPGGYNSPLHF. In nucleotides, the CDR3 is TGCGCCAGCAGGCCGCCCGGGGGCTATAATTCACCCCTCCACTTT.

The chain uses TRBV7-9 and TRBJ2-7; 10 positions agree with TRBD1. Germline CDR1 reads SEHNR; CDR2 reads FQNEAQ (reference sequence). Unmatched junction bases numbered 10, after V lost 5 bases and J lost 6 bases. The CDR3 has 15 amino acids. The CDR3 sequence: CASSVSGTGAGEQYF. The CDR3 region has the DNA TGTGCCAGCAGCGTATCCGGGACAGGGGCTGGCGAGCAGTACTTC.

The CDR3 coding sequence is TGTGCCAGCAGCCAAGATAACGGCCGACCCTACGAGCAGTACTTC. Its translation: CASSQDNGRPYEQYF. The chain joins TRBV14 to TRBJ2-7, with D uncertain. From germline, CDR1 is SGHDN and CDR2 FVKESK. The V and J ends lost 0 bases and 2 bases respectively, with 11 bases between them. The CDR3 totals 15 residues. Full variable domain (missing parts from reference TRBV14 and TRBJ2-7): EAGVTQFPSHSVIEKGQTVTLRCDPISGHDNLYWYRRVMGKEIKFLLHFVKESKQDESGMPNNRFLAERTGGTYSTLKVQPAELEDSGVYFCASSQDNGRPYEQYFGPGTRLTVT.

DNA of the CDR3: TGTGCCAGCAGTTTAAAAAGCAATCAGCCCCAGCATTTT. Amino acid sequence: CASSLKSNQPQHF. V is TRBV27 and J is TRBJ1-5, with no clear D. Trimming left V 2 bases short and J 1 base short, with 3 bases between. The CDR3 contains 13 residues. Germline V CDR1 and CDR2: MNHEY, SMNVEV (reference sequence).

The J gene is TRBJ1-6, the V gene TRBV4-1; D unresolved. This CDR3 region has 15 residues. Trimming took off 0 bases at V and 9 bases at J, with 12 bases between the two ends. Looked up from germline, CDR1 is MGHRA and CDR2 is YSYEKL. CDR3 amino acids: CASSQDKPRSSPLHF. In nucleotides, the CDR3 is TGCGCCAGCAGCCAAGATAAGCCGCGGAGTTCACCCCTCCACTTT.

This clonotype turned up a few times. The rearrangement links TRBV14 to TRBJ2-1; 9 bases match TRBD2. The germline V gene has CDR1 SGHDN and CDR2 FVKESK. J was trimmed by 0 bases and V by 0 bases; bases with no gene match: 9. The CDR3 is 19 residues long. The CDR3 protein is CASSQDQLAGWTSYNEQFF. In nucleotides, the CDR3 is TGTGCCAGCAGCCAAGATCAACTAGCGGGCTGGACCTCCTACAATGAGCAGTTCTTC.

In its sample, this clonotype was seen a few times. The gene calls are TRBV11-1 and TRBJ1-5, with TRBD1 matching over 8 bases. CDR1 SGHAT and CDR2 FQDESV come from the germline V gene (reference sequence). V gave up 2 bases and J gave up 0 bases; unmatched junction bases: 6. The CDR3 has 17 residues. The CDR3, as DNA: TGTGCCAGCAGCTTAAACCCAGACAGGGGTAGCAATCAGCCCCAGCATTTT. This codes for CASSLNPDRGSNQPQHF.

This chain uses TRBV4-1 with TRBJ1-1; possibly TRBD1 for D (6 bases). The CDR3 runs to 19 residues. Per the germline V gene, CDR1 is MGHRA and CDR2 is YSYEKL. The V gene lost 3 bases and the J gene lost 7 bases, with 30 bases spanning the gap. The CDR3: CASSHPRGAAPGVGGEAFF. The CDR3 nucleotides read TGCGCCAGCAGCCATCCCCGGGGGGCCGCGCCGGGGGTCGGTGGTGAAGCTTTCTTT.

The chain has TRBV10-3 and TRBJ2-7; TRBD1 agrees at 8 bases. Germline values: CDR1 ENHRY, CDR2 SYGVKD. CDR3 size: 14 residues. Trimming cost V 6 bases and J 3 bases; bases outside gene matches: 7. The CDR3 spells CAISPGQEGYEQYF. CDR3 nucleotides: TGTGCCATCAGCCCGGGACAGGAGGGCTACGAGCAGTACTTC.

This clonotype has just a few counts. CDR3 DNA: TGTGCCAGCAGTTTAATTACAGGGAAAGGCACAGATACGCAGTATTTT. This sequence encodes CASSLITGKGTDTQYF. The chain recombines TRBV28 with TRBJ2-3, with D perhaps matching TRBD1 (6 bases). The CDR3 is made up of 16 amino acids. V was shortened by 2 bases and J by 1 base, with 13 bases between the two germline ends. The germline gives CDR1 MDHEN, CDR2 SYDVKM. Drawing the rest from reference TRBV28 and TRBJ2-3, the complete variable domain is DVKVTQSSRYLVKRTGEKVFLECVQDMDHENMFWYRQDPGLGLRLIYFSYDVKMKEKGDIPEGYSVSREKKERFSLILESASTNQTSMYLCASSLITGKGTDTQYFGPGTRLTVL.

CDR3 DNA: TGTGCCAGCAGGCCAAGGGGTGGACAGGGGTCCTACGAGCAGTACTTC. It encodes CASRPRGGQGSYEQYF. The chain uses TRBV7-9 and TRBJ2-7; TRBD1 matches 9 bases. The V gene's germline CDR1 is SEHNR and CDR2 FQNEAQ (reference sequence). This CDR3 is built from 16 residues. V trimming: 6 bases; J trimming: 1 base; junction bases outside the gene matches: 10.

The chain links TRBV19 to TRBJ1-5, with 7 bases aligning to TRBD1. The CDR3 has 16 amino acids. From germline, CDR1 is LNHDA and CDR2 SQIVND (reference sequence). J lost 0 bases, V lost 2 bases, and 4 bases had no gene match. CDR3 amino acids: CASSIMGQYSNQPQHF. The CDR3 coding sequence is TGTGCCAGTAGTATAATGGGACAGTATAGCAATCAGCCCCAGCATTTT. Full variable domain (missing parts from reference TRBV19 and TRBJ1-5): DGGITQSPKYLFRKEGQNVTLSCEQNLNHDAMYWYRQDPGQGLRLIYYSQIVNDFQKGDIAEGYSVSREKKESFPLTVTSAQKNPTAFYLCASSIMGQYSNQPQHFGDGTRLSIL.

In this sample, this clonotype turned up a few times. The CDR3 bases are TGTGCCAGCAGCCAAGAGTTAAGCGCTCAGAGTGGCTACACCTTC. As protein: CASSQELSAQSGYTF. The chain carries TRBV4-2 and TRBJ1-2, with D unclear. Germline-derived CDR1 and CDR2 are LGHNA and YNFKEQ. The CDR3 length is 15 residues. V lost 0 bases and J 7 bases, leaving 15 bases between the germline ends.

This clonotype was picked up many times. The DNA for the CDR3 is TGTGCCACCAGCAGAGAACAGGGGGCCTACGAGCAGTACTTC. Translating gives CATSREQGAYEQYF. J is TRBJ2-7 and V is TRBV15; TRBD1 matches at 8 bases. Per the germline V gene, CDR1 is LNHNV and CDR2 is YYDKDF (reference sequence). V shed 0 bases and J 2 bases; nucleotides not matched to a gene: 0. This CDR3 comprises 14 residues.

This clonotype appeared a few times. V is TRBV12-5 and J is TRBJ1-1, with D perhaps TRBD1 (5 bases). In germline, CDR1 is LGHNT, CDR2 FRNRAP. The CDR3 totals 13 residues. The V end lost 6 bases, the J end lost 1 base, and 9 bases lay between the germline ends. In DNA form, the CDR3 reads TGTGCTAGTGGGCCGGGGCCGAACACTGAAGCTTTCTTT. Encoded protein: CASGPGPNTEAFF. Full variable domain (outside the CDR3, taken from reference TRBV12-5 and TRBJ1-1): DARVTQTPRHKVTEMGQEVTMRCQPILGHNTVFWYRQTMMQGLELLAYFRNRAPLDDSGMPKDRFSAEMPDATLATLKIQPSEPRDSAVYFCASGPGPNTEAFFGQGTRLTVV.

The DNA for the CDR3 is TGTGCCAGCAGCTTAGTGGAGGGGTTCAGTGAGCAGTACTTC. It specifies CASSLVEGFSEQYF. V is TRBV7-9 and J is TRBJ2-7; D is possibly TRBD2 (6 bases). The length of the CDR3 is 14 residues. Trimming stripped 1 base from V and 7 bases from J, with 14 bases between. Germline CDR1 is SEHNR and CDR2 is FQNEAQ (reference sequence).

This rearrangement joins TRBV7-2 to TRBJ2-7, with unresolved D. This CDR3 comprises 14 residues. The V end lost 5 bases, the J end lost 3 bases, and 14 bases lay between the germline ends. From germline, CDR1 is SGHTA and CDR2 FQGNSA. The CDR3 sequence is CASSLADKHYEQYF. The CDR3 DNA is TGTGCCAGCAGCCTCGCCGACAAGCACTACGAGCAGTACTTC.

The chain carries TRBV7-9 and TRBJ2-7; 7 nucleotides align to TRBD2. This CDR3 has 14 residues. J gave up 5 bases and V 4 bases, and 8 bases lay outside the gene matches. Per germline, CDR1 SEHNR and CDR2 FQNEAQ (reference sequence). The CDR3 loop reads CASSWSGVPNEQYF. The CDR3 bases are TGTGCCAGCAGCTGGAGCGGGGTCCCCAACGAGCAGTACTTC.

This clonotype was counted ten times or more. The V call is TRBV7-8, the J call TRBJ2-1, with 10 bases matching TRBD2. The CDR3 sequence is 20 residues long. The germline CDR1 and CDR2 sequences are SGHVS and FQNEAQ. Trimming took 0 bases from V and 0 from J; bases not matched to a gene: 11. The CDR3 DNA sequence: TGTGCCAGCAGCTTAGCCCTAGCGGGGGCCTTCGGAAGCTCCTACAATGAGCAGTTCTTC. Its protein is CASSLALAGAFGSSYNEQFF.